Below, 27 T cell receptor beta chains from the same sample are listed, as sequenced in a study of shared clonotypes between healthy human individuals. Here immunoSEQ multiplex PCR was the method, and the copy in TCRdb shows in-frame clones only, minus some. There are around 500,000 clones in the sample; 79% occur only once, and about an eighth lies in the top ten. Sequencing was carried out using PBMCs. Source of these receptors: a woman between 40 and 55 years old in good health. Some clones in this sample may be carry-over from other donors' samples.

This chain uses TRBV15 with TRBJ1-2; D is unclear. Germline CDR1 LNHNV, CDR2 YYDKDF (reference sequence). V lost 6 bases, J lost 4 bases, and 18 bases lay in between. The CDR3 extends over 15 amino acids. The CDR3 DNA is TGTGCCACCAGTGTAGCCCCCGACCGCCGCTATGGCTACACCTTC. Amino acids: CATSVAPDRRYGYTF. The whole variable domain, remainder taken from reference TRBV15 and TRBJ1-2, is DAMVIQNPRYQVTQFGKPVTLSCSQTLNHNVMYWYQQKSSQAPKLLFHYYDKDFNNEADTPDNFQSRRPNTSFCFLDIRSPGLGDTAMYLCATSVAPDRRYGYTFGSGTRLTVV.

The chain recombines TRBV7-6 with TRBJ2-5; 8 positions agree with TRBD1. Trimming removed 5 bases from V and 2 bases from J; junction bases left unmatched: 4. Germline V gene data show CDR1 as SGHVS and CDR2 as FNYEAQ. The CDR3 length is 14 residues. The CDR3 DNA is TGTGCCAGCAGCCCAGGGACAGGACAAGAGACCCAGTACTTC. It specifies CASSPGTGQETQYF.

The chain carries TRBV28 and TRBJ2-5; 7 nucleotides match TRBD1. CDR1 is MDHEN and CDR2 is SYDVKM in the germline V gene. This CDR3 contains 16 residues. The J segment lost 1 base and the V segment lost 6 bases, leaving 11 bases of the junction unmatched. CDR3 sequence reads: CASSFTYYRGQETQYF. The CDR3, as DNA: TGTGCCAGCAGCTTCACCTACTACAGGGGCCAAGAGACCCAGTACTTC. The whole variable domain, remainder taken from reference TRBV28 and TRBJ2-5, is DVKVTQSSRYLVKRTGEKVFLECVQDMDHENMFWYRQDPGLGLRLIYFSYDVKMKEKGDIPEGYSVSREKKERFSLILESASTNQTSMYLCASSFTYYRGQETQYFGPGTRLLVL.

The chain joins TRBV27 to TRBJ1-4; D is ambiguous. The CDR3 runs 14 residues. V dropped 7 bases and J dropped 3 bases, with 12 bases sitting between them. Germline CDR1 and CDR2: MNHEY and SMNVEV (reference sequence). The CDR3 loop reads CASKRAEANEKLFF. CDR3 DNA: TGTGCCAGCAAAAGGGCAGAAGCTAATGAAAAACTGTTTTTT.

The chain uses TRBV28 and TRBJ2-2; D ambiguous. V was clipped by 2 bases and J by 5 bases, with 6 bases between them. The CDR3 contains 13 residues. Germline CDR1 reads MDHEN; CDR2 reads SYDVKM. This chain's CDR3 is CASSLTLTGELFF. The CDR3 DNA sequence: TGTGCCAGCAGTTTAACGCTTACCGGGGAGCTGTTTTTT. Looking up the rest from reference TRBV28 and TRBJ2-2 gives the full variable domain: DVKVTQSSRYLVKRTGEKVFLECVQDMDHENMFWYRQDPGLGLRLIYFSYDVKMKEKGDIPEGYSVSREKKERFSLILESASTNQTSMYLCASSLTLTGELFFGEGSRLTVL.

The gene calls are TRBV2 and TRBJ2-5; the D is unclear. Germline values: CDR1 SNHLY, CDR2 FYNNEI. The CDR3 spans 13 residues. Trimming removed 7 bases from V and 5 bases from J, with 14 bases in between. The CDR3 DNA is TGTGCCAGCACCAGGTGGGCAGTGGAGACCCAGTACTTC. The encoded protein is CASTRWAVETQYF.

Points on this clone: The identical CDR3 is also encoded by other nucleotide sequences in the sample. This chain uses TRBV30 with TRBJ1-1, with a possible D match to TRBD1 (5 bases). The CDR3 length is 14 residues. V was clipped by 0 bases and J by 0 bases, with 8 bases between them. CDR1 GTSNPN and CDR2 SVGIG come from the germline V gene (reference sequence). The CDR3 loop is CAWSVGGVNTEAFF. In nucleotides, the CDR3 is TGTGCCTGGAGTGTCGGGGGTGTGAACACTGAAGCTTTCTTT.

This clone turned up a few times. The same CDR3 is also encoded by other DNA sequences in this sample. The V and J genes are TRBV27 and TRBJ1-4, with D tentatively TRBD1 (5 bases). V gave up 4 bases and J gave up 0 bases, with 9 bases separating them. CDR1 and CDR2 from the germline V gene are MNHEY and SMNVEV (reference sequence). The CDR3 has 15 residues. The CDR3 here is CASSSAGATNEKLFF. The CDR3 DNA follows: TGTGCCAGCAGTTCTGCGGGGGCAACTAATGAAAAACTGTTTTTT. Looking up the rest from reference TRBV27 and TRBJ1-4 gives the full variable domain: EAQVTQNPRYLITVTGKKLTVTCSQNMNHEYMSWYRQDPGLGLRQIYYSMNVEVTDKGDVPEGYKVSRKEKRNFPLILESPSPNQTSLYFCASSSAGATNEKLFFGSGTQLSVL.

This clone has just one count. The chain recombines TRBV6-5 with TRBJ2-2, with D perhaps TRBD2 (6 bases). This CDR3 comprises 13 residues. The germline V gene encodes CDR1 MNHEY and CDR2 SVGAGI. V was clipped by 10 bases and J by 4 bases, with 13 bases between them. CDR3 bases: TGTGCCACCGTAGCGGTTGTCACCGGGGAGCTGTTTTTT. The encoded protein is CATVAVVTGELFF.

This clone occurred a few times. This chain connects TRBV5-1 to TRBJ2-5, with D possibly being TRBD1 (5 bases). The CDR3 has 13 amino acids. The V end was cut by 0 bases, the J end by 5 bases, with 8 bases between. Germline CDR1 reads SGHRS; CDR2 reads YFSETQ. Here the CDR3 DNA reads TGCGCCAGCAGCTTGGGGCCAGGGGAGACCCAGTACTTC. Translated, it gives CASSLGPGETQYF.

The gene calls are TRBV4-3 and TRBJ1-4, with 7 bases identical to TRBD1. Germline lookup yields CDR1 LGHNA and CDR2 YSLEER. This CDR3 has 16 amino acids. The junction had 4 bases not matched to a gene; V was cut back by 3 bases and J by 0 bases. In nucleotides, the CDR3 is TGCGCCAGCAGCCACCCCGGACAGGCAACTAATGAAAAACTGTTTTTT. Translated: CASSHPGQATNEKLFF.

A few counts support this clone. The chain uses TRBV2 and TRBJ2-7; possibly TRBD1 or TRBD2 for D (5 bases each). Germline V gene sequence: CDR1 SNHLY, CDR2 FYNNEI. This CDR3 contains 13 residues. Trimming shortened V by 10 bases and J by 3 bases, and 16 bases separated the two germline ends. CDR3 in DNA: TGTGCCACCGGGAATCGGGACCTCTACGAGCAGTACTTC. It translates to CATGNRDLYEQYF.

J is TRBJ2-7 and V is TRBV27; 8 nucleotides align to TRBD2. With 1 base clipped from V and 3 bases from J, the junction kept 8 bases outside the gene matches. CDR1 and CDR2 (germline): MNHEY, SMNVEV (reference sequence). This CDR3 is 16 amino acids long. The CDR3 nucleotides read TGTGCCAGCAGTTTATTTACAGCGGGAGAGGGCTACGAGCAGTACTTC. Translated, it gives CASSLFTAGEGYEQYF.

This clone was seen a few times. The CDR3: CASSLVGTGGTEAFF. CDR3 nucleotide sequence: TGTGCCAGCAGCTTAGTGGGGACAGGGGGTACTGAAGCTTTCTTT. The V call is TRBV11-2, the J call TRBJ1-1; 11 nucleotides align to TRBD1. The CDR3 covers 15 residues. Trimming took 1 base from V and 5 from J; bases not matched to a gene: 3. The germline V gene has CDR1 SGHAT and CDR2 FQNNGV.

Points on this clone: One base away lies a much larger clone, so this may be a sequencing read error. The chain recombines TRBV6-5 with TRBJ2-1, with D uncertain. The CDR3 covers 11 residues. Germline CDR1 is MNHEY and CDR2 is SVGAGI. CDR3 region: CASSYLNEQLF. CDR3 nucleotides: TGTGCCAGCAGTTACCTAAATGAGCAGCTCTTC.

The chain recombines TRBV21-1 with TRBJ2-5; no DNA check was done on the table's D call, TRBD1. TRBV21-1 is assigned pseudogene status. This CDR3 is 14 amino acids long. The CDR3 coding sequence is TGTGCCAGCAGGGGGGACAGCGACGAAGAGACCCAGTACTTC. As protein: CASRGDSDEETQYF.

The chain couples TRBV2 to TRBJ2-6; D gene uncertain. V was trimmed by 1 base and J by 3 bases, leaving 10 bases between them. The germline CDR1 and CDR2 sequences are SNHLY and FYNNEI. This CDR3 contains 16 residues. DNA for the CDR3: TGTGCCAGCAGTGAAGGGCCTAGAGTTGGGGCCAACGTCCTGACTTTC. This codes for CASSEGPRVGANVLTF. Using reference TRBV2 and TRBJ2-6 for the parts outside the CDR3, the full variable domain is EPEVTQTPSHQVTQMGQEVILRCVPISNHLYFYWYRQILGQKVEFLVSFYNNEISEKSEIFDDQFSVERPDGSNFTLKIRSTKLEDSAMYFCASSEGPRVGANVLTFGAGSRLTVL.

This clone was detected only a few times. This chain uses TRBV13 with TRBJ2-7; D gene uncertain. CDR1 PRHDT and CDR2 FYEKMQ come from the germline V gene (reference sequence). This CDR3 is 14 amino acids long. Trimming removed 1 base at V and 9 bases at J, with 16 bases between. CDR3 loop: CASSLASAPRVQYF. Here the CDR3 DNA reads TGTGCCAGCAGCTTAGCGTCAGCCCCTCGGGTGCAGTACTTC.

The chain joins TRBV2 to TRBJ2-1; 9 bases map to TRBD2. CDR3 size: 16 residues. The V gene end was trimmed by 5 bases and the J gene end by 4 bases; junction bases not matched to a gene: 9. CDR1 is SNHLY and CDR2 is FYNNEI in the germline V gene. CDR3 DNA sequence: TGTGCCAGCAGTAAGGCTAGCGGGATGGGATACAATGAGCAGTTCTTC. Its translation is CASSKASGMGYNEQFF.

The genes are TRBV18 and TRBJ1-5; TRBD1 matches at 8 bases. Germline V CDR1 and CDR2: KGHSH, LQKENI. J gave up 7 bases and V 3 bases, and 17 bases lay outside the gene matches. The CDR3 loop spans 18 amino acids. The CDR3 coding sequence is TGTGCCAGCTCACCTACGGGACAGGCTGCTGTTGGGCCCCAGCCCCAGCATTTT. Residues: CASSPTGQAAVGPQPQHF.

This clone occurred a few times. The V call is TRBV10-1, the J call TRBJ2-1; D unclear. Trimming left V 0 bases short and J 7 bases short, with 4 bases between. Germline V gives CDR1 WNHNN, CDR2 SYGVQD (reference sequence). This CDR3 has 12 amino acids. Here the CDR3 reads CASSESLNEQFF. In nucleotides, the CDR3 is TGCGCCAGCAGTGAGTCCTTAAATGAGCAGTTCTTC.

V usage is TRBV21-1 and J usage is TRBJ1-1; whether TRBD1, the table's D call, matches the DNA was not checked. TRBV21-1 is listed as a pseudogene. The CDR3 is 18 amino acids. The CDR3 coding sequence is TGTGCCAGCAGCAAAGAGTGGAACAGGGGGCGTGTGAACACTGAAGCTTTCTTT. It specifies CASSKEWNRGRVNTEAFF.

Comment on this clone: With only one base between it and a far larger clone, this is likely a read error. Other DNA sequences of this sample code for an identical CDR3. In DNA, the CDR3 is TGTGCCAGCAGCTACTCCTACGAGCAGTACTTC. This translates into CASSYSYEQYF. The J gene is TRBJ2-7, the V gene TRBV2; D gene ambiguous. Germline lookup yields CDR1 SNHLY and CDR2 FYNNEI. The V end was cut by 6 bases, the J end by 0 bases, with 3 bases between. The CDR3 is 11 residues long.

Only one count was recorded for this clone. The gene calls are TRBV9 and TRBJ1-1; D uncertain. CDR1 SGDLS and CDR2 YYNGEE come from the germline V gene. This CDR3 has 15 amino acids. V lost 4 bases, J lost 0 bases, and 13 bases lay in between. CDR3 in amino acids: CASSPRAGMNTEAFF. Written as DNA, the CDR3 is TGTGCCAGCAGCCCCCGAGCGGGCATGAACACTGAAGCTTTCTTT.

CDR3 bases: TGTGCCAGCAGCCCGGACTGGTACGAGCAGTACTTC. Its translation: CASSPDWYEQYF. This sequence joins TRBV21-1 and TRBJ2-7; the table names TRBD2, a call not compared with the DNA. TRBV21-1 is a recognized pseudogene. The CDR3 extends over 12 amino acids.

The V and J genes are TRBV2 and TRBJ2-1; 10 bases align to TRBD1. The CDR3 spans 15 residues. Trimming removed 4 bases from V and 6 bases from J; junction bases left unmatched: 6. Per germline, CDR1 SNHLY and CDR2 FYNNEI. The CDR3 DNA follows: TGTGCCAGCAGTGGGGGACAGGGGCGCCCCAATGAGCAGTTCTTC. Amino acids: CASSGGQGRPNEQFF.

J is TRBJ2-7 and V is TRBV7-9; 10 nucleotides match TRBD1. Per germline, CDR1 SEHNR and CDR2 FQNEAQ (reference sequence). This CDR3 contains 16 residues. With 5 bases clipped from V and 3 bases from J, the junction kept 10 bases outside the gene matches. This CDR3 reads CASSPQGQGSFYEQYF. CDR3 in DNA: TGTGCCAGCAGCCCACAGGGACAGGGGTCTTTCTACGAGCAGTACTTC.